This entry lists 23 T cell receptor beta chains sequenced from one sample in a study of beta chain features in type 1 diabetes. Reverse transcribing all isolated RNA meant expressed TCRB transcripts were sequenced. Assay used: immunoSEQ multiplex PCR; TCRdb lists only in-frame clones, some missing. The data hold a few hundred thousand clones, with 10% to 15% observed a single time. The sequenced sample consisted of naive CD4+ T cells from blood. All receptors come from a man aged 18 to 29 in good health.

This chain links TRBV7-9 with TRBJ1-1; D not certain. The V end lost 7 bases, the J end lost 6 bases, and 15 bases lay between the germline ends. CDR3 length equals 13 residues. Per germline, CDR1 SEHNR and CDR2 FQNEAQ (reference sequence). In DNA form, the CDR3 reads TGTGCCAGCATCGCGGGCGGGCCCTCTGAAGCTTTCTTT. This encodes CASIAGGPSEAFF.

This clone was counted between two and nine times. The chain combines TRBV7-2 with TRBJ2-7; 7 nucleotides line up with TRBD1. Germline lookup yields CDR1 SGHTA and CDR2 FQGNSA. The ends lost 8 bases at V and 1 base at J; junction bases unmatched: 8. This CDR3 is built from 14 residues. The CDR3 sequence is CASRSNRGSYEQYF. In DNA form, the CDR3 reads TGTGCCAGCCGCTCGAACAGGGGATCCTACGAGCAGTACTTC.

CDR3 protein: CAWLEWARGTQYF. The CDR3 DNA follows: TGTGCCTGGCTGGAGTGGGCAAGGGGGACCCAGTACTTC. This chain connects TRBV30 to TRBJ2-5; perhaps TRBD1 as D (5 bases). V was cut by 5 bases and J by 7 bases, with 17 bases left in between. Germline V gives CDR1 GTSNPN, CDR2 SVGIG (reference sequence). The CDR3 covers 13 residues.

The table lists this clone with a few counts. This chain connects TRBV29-1 to TRBJ2-5; tentative D call: TRBD1 (6 bases). This CDR3 region has 14 residues. Trimming took 5 bases from V and 1 from J, leaving 14 bases between them. Looked up from germline, CDR1 is SQVTM and CDR2 is ANQGSEA. CDR3 DNA sequence: TGCAGCGTTTGGGTTGGGGGCTCCCAAGAGACCCAGTACTTC. Its translation is CSVWVGGSQETQYF.

This sequence joins TRBV4-3 and TRBJ1-2; D uncertain. CDR1 LGHNA and CDR2 YSLEER come from the germline V gene. Trimming stripped 3 bases from V and 5 bases from J, with 7 bases between. The CDR3 is made up of 12 amino acids. The CDR3 region is CASSHPGYGYTF. CDR3 in DNA: TGCGCCAGCAGCCATCCGGGTTATGGCTACACCTTC.

This sequence joins TRBV30 and TRBJ1-3; D is possibly TRBD1 (5 bases). V was cut by 2 bases and J by 8 bases, with 7 bases left in between. This CDR3 is 11 amino acids long. Germline CDR1 and CDR2: GTSNPN and SVGIG (reference sequence). The DNA for the CDR3 is TGTGCCTGGAGTATAGGGGACACCATATATTTT. Its translation: CAWSIGDTIYF.

This clone was seen only a few times. J is TRBJ2-1 and V is TRBV7-9; 9 bases map to TRBD2. In germline, CDR1 is SEHNR, CDR2 FQNEAQ (reference sequence). V lost 5 bases to trimming and J lost 10 bases; unmatched junction nucleotides: 12. The CDR3 totals 15 residues. CDR3 coding DNA: TGTGCCAGCAGCAAGACGGGACTAGCAGACCGGGAGCAGTTCTTC. This translates into CASSKTGLADREQFF.

CDR3 sequence: CASSELGYEQYF. DNA for the CDR3: TGTGCCAGCAGTGAACTAGGCTACGAGCAGTACTTC. The J gene is TRBJ2-7, the V gene TRBV25-1; the D is unclear. The V and J ends lost 2 bases and 3 bases respectively, with 5 bases between them. The CDR3 length is 12 residues. Per the germline V gene, CDR1 is MGHDK and CDR2 is SYGVNS.

This clone was seen more than once but under ten times. V gene TRBV9 combines with J gene TRBJ2-3, with D possibly being TRBD2 (5 bases). The V gene's germline CDR1 is SGDLS and CDR2 YYNGEE. V dropped 2 bases and J dropped 2 bases, with 9 bases sitting between them. There are 14 residues in the CDR3. CDR3 amino acids: CASSVRAITDTQYF. CDR3 nucleotide sequence: TGTGCCAGCAGCGTGCGGGCTATCACAGATACGCAGTATTTT.

A few counts support this clone. The chain carries TRBV5-1 and TRBJ1-2, with D perhaps TRBD1 (6 bases). Germline assignment: CDR1 SGHRS and CDR2 YFSETQ. This CDR3 is 15 amino acids long. With 4 bases removed from V and 2 bases from J, the gap between germline ends came to 15 bases. The CDR3 here is CASSAGGGQNYGYTF. The CDR3 DNA follows: TGCGCCAGCAGCGCGGGAGGGGGGCAGAACTATGGCTACACCTTC. Together with reference TRBV5-1 and TRBJ1-2, the CDR3 gives the full variable domain: KAGVTQTPRYLIKTRGQQVTLSCSPISGHRSVSWYQQTPGQGLQFLFEYFSETQRNKGNFPGRFSGRQFSNSRSEMNVSTLELGDSALYLCASSAGGGQNYGYTFGSGTRLTVV.

J is TRBJ2-5 and V is TRBV10-3; TRBD1 matches at 8 bases. The CDR3 has 13 amino acids. Germline trimming cut 4 bases from V and 5 bases from J; bases unmatched to any gene: 3. Germline CDR1 and CDR2: ENHRY and SYGVKD. CDR3: CAISARGPETQYF. The CDR3 DNA follows: TGTGCCATCAGTGCCAGGGGGCCGGAGACCCAGTACTTC.

A few counts support this clone. This chain connects TRBV4-3 to TRBJ1-1; the D is unclear. Germline loops: CDR1 LGHNA, CDR2 YSLEER. V lost 0 bases and J 11 bases, leaving 13 bases between the germline ends. The CDR3 is 13 residues long. CDR3 sequence reads: CASSQDLGRLAFF. The CDR3 region has the DNA TGCGCCAGCAGCCAAGATCTGGGCCGTTTGGCTTTCTTT.

The V and J genes are TRBV18 and TRBJ1-5; TRBD1 matches 8 bases. From germline, CDR1 is KGHSH and CDR2 LQKENI. This CDR3 region has 14 residues. Trimming at V came to 6 bases and at J to 5 bases, leaving 6 bases not matched to a gene. The CDR3 sequence is CASSPDRGHQPQHF. The CDR3 coding sequence is TGTGCCAGCTCGCCCGACAGGGGTCATCAGCCCCAGCATTTT. The full variable domain, completed using reference TRBV18 and TRBJ1-5, is NAGVMQNPRHLVRRRGQEARLRCSPMKGHSHVYWYRQLPEEGLKFMVYLQKENIIDESGMPKERFSAEFPKEGPSILRIQQVVRGDSAAYFCASSPDRGHQPQHFGDGTRLSIL.

In this sample, this clone turned up a few times. J is TRBJ2-7 and V is TRBV29-1; a possible D gene is TRBD2 (5 bases). Germline V CDR1 and CDR2: SQVTM, ANQGSEA. The CDR3 is 12 residues long. The ends were cut back, 3 bases at V and 5 bases at J, with 11 bases in the middle. CDR3 nucleotide sequence: TGCAGCGTTGAGAGGGTCGGTGACGAGCAGTACTTC. Its translation: CSVERVGDEQYF.

The chain joins TRBV9 to TRBJ2-3, with TRBD2 as a possible D gene (5 bases). The length of the CDR3 is 19 residues. Per germline, CDR1 SGDLS and CDR2 YYNGEE. Trimming took off 3 bases at V and 1 base at J, with 24 bases between the two ends. Here the CDR3 DNA reads TGTGCCAGCAGCGCGAGAGTAGGTAATCTAGCAGCCGGCACAGATACGCAGTATTTT. Its protein is CASSARVGNLAAGTDTQYF.

A few counts support this clone. V is TRBV9 and J is TRBJ1-2; D is possibly TRBD1 (6 bases). From germline, CDR1 is SGDLS and CDR2 YYNGEE. This CDR3 has 15 residues. V dropped 0 bases and J dropped 2 bases, with 11 bases sitting between them. CDR3 residues: CASSVAPGANYGYTF. The CDR3 DNA sequence: TGTGCCAGCAGCGTAGCTCCAGGGGCGAACTATGGCTACACCTTC. The whole variable domain, filled in from reference TRBV9 and TRBJ1-2, reads DSGVTQTPKHLITATGQRVTLRCSPRSGDLSVYWYQQSLDQGLQFLIQYYNGEERAKGNILERFSAQQFPDLHSELNLSSLELGDSALYFCASSVAPGANYGYTFGSGTRLTVV.

This clone has a handful of counts. The gene calls are TRBV19 and TRBJ1-1; no clear D gene. The V end was cut by 3 bases, the J end by 3 bases, with 11 bases between. CDR3 length equals 14 residues. From germline, CDR1 is LNHDA and CDR2 SQIVND (reference sequence). CDR3 sequence reads: CASSIQRLYTEAFF. CDR3 nucleotide sequence: TGTGCCAGTAGTATTCAGCGGTTGTACACTGAAGCTTTCTTT.

This clone was observed a few times. The V call is TRBV7-2, the J call TRBJ1-5; tentative D call: TRBD1 (6 bases). This CDR3 region has 15 residues. V was cut by 6 bases and J by 2 bases, with 14 bases left in between. Germline V gene data show CDR1 as SGHTA and CDR2 as FQGNSA. The DNA for the CDR3 is TGTGCCAGCAGTCCTCAGGGGTCTGGCAATCAGCCCCAGCATTTT. This gives the protein CASSPQGSGNQPQHF.

This clone was seen a handful of times. CDR3 residues: CASSPISEPGLAMDEQFF. The CDR3 nucleotides read TGTGCCAGCTCACCAATCTCGGAACCGGGACTAGCAATGGATGAGCAGTTCTTC. The V and J genes are TRBV18 and TRBJ2-1; TRBD2 agrees at 9 bases. The J segment lost 8 bases and the V segment lost 2 bases, leaving 16 bases of the junction unmatched. Germline V gives CDR1 KGHSH, CDR2 LQKENI. The CDR3 length is 18 residues.

The J gene is TRBJ2-1, the V gene TRBV14; the D gene is possibly TRBD1 (6 bases). Per the germline V gene, CDR1 is SGHDN and CDR2 is FVKESK. This CDR3 is built from 14 residues. V was clipped by 8 bases and J by 4 bases, with 15 bases between them. CDR3 DNA: TGTGCCAGCGCGAAAACTGGGACATACAATGAGCAGTTCTTC. This encodes CASAKTGTYNEQFF.

Only a few counts were recorded for this clone. This chain links TRBV28 with TRBJ2-2; the D gene is possibly TRBD2 (6 bases). Trimming pared 5 bases from V and 5 bases from J, leaving 15 bases between. CDR1 MDHEN and CDR2 SYDVKM come from the germline V gene. There are 15 residues in the CDR3. The CDR3: CASSTGGLGTGELFF. CDR3 nucleotides: TGTGCCAGCAGTACCGGGGGATTGGGGACCGGGGAGCTGTTTTTT.

The chain recombines TRBV5-4 with TRBJ1-4; 8 bases match TRBD1. This CDR3 is built from 15 residues. J lost 7 bases, V lost 4 bases, and 9 bases had no gene match. Germline V gene lookup returns CDR1 SGHNT and CDR2 YYREEE (reference sequence). The CDR3, as DNA: TGTGCCAGCAGCACCCAGGGGGCGCTGGGTGAAAAACTGTTTTTT. It encodes CASSTQGALGEKLFF.

The chain carries TRBV18 and TRBJ1-6; 10 nucleotides agree with TRBD1. V lost 3 bases, J lost 11 bases, and 4 bases stayed unmatched. The CDR3 is made up of 14 amino acids. The germline V gene encodes CDR1 KGHSH and CDR2 LQKENI. The CDR3 DNA reads TGTGCCAGCTCACCGGACAGGGGGGGGCCACCCCTCCACTTT. Its protein product is CASSPDRGGPPLHF.